This T cell receptor (beta chain) was identified in a study of T cells in localized non-small cell lung cancer. TCRdb's copy holds only in-frame clones and misses some; the assay was immunoSEQ multiplex PCR. The top ten hold 11% to 15% of the sample, which has roughly 26,000 clones, 88% seen once. Looked up from germline, CDR1 is SGHNT and CDR2 is YYREEE (reference sequence). The ends were cut back, 4 bases at V and 8 bases at J, with 15 bases in the middle. The CDR3 has 14 residues. This receptor was taken from an older female donor with stage II squamous cell lung carcinoma. The chain links TRBV5-4 to TRBJ1-4; D is unclear. The sample consisted of peripheral blood, taken before any cancer treatment. The DNA of the CDR3 is TGTGCCAGCAGCCCGGGATCCGAACAAGAAAAACTGTTTTTT. Its translation is CASSPGSEQEKLFF.